The present TCR beta chain was sequenced within a study of cytomegalovirus exposure and HLA in healthy donors (dated by TCRdb to about 2017). Broadly, across the study: An earlier analysis of some 600 of the donors reported 276 Gb of sequence data and 95 million to 120 million unique TCR beta sequences obtained from around 190 million T cells. Roughly 290 gigabases of sequencing data and roughly 80 million unique TCR sequences made up an early release that covered approximately 700 HLA-typed donors. Among the roughly 400 genotyped donors, more than 70% belonged to the genetic ancestry cluster associated with self-reported Caucasian donors. The study aimed to test whether signatures of past pathogen exposure could be identified by cataloging public T cell receptors. The study profiled the T cell repertoires of about 720 subjects by immunosequencing and related them to cytomegalovirus serostatus. Besides the first cohort of approximately 670 subjects, a separate validation cohort made up of roughly 120 different subjects was used. To predict cytomegalovirus infection status, the study brought together high-throughput TCR immunosequencing, statistical association of individual TCRs with disease status, and machine learning. In a later analysis, previously published TCR beta repertoires from about 670 donors were re-analyzed and high-resolution HLA genotyping was added so that TCR occurrence patterns could be studied. In the later analysis, no new phenotypic data were used to find candidate immune exposures; instead, reliance was placed on TCR beta sequences and their occurrence across donors. An earlier analysis of nearly 600 of the donors applied high-throughput TCR beta sequencing to assess whether each TCR beta V gene segment acted as functional or pseudogenic. Alongside the repertoire data, information on donor age, sex, ethnicity and CMV serostatus was compiled. A later genetic analysis used genome-wide SNP genotypes for 398 of the 666 donors, treating that subset as a discovery cohort. Every discovery cohort repertoire had been produced on one sequencing platform. Class I and class II HLA loci were covered by the typing at four-digit resolution. Typing coverage differed by locus: A, B, C, DRB1 and DQB1 were typed in about 620-640 donors, DQA1 in 500 to 550, DPA1 in some 600, and DPB1 in approximately 450. Because of strong linkage in the cohort, roughly five DR-DQ haplotypes were treated as single units for association and clustering. Among roughly 400 genotyped donors of the cohort, an average of about 240,000 unique TCR beta nucleotide sequences was sequenced per donor, of which approximately 19% were non-productive.

From the cysteine up to the phenylalanine, the CDR3 has a length of 15 residues. Solely the CDR3 DNA is kept, with 45 bases framed from the first base. Based on the germline V gene, the CDR1 and CDR2 sequences are MNHEY and SVGAGI. V gives up 4 bases and J gives up 0 bases, and the segment between their germline ends measures 10 bases. About this clone itself: Its target antigen remains unknown. Nothing much larger sits one base from this clone, and base qualities are not available.

Library creation used the immunoSEQ multiplex PCR assay. A mixture of 60 forward primers for TCR Vbeta segments and 13 reverse primers for TCR Jbeta segments was used in the multiplex PCR. A multiplex PCR assay on genomic DNA amplified the CDR3 region of rearranged TCR beta genes. Amplified TCR beta libraries were sequenced as 87-base-pair reads on the Illumina HiSeq System. Regarding the original processing steps: In a later analysis, tens of millions of unique TCR beta chains were counted across the approximately 670 repertoires, and approximately 11 million of these chains were shared by at least two donors. To remove PCR and sequencing errors, raw reads were error-corrected and collapsed into unique sequences using a nearest-neighbor algorithm that merged closely related sequences. V, D and J gene segments were assigned by aligning CDR3 sequences to IMGT reference sequences. For a sequence to be retained, a match of at least six nucleotides was required to both a V gene segment and a J gene segment. Rearrangements were called productive when the CDR3 lacked stop codons and stayed in frame with V and J; all others were non-productive. Following IMGT convention, CDR3 was defined as the stretch from the second conserved V-encoded cysteine to the conserved J-encoded phenylalanine. The earlier analysis of roughly 590 of the donors excluded sequences that lacked an unambiguous match to a single V gene segment. An earlier analysis of 587 of the donors called V segments functional above 56.7% productive rearrangements and segregating when the between-donor standard deviation exceeded 5%. To diagnose cytomegalovirus status from the catalog of TCR beta chain sequences, a statistical classification framework was built. In a later analysis, V and J genes were assigned by comparing TCR nucleotide sequences against IMGT/GENE-DB human TR gene sequences. A later analysis assigned CDR3 sequences and most-parsimonious VDJ recombination scenarios with the TCRdist pipeline. In a later analysis, each TCR beta chain was defined by its CDR3 amino acid sequence together with its V-gene family, and reads lacking a unique V-gene family were excluded. As a way to deal with suspected cross-contamination and a sequencing artifact, a later analysis dropped 450 to 600 nucleotide sequences that were highly shared and had low generation probability. A later analysis calculated a clonal expansion index for each public chain from normalized within-repertoire ranks of inferred template counts. In a later analysis, generation probabilities were computed with a VDJ recombination model fitted to out-of-frame rearrangements, and the resulting probabilities were checked against IGoR. A later analysis scored TCR-TCR, TCR-HLA and TCR-CMV co-occurrence with hypergeometric tests, applying a repertoire-size bias correction to TCR pairs. A later analysis estimated false discovery rates by permuting HLA or CMV assignments 20 times. A later analysis grouped co-occurring TCRs with DBSCAN, adding TCRdist sequence similarity when clustering within HLA-allele-positive subsets. Repertoires with fewer than 30,000 or more than 120,000 public chains, plus five repertoires with anomalous nucleotide sharing, were excluded from co-occurrence clustering. TCRdb retrieved this table from immuneACCESS and kept in-frame rearrangements only. Not all clones are present; in checked studies, unresolved V genes account for under half, and no reason is known for the remainder. V and J calls and clone size come straight from that table; D and trimming were deduced from the DNA. For this sample there are under 55,000 clones; around three quarters appear just once. The top ten constitute 8.1% of the sample.

On the study overall, not on this receptor specifically: Assigning TCR associations to individual alleles was difficult when HLA alleles, especially DR and DQ, strongly co-occurred. In both the original and validation cohorts, the classifier was reported to diagnose cytomegalovirus status with high specificity and sensitivity. Correlated functional status among segregating V segments might be attributable to linkage disequilibrium, but an unknown experimental factor could not be ruled out. An association between a missense DCLRE1C variant and V-gene and J-gene trimming of TCR beta chains was found in a later genetic analysis and replicated in an independent cohort. In a later analysis, HLA-associated TCR beta chains were found to be more clonally expanded and to have lower generation probabilities than equally common non-associated chains. It was suggested by the authors that the approach could potentially be generalized to other disease states and immunological phenotypes. Specific HLA alleles were associated with 18,000 or so TCR beta sequences at a false discovery rate of 0.05 in a later analysis. A further reported finding was that TCR beta sequences accurately predicted the HLA-A and HLA-B alleles for most subjects in the first cohort. The earlier analysis of some 560 of the donors excluded over 15 rarely observed V segments, including chromosome 9 orphons, because counts were too low. Because HLA typing was unavailable for some donors at each locus, only the typed subset was used in association tests. While some public TCRs were present in many individuals, most TCR sequences turned up only very rarely across donors. According to a later analysis, most CMV-associated TCR beta chains appeared to be HLA-restricted, and the HLA associations seemed to be driven largely by CMV exposure. For the cohort, immune exposure information was limited to CMV serostatus. The sequencing pipeline was judged likely to have produced a cluster of highly shared sequence variants as a technical artifact. In the study, about 150 TCR beta chains were listed as associated with cytomegalovirus. In a later analysis, several top co-occurrence clusters were reported to appear linked to parvovirus B19, influenza, CMV and Epstein-Barr virus. In vitro tests confirmed that a few of the cytomegalovirus-associated TCR beta chains recognize cytomegalovirus antigens. Presence/absence analyses assumed roughly uniform sequencing depth across donors, an assumption that may not hold. This cohort had only TCR beta chains sequenced, and the lack of alpha or paired-chain data limited which features could be detected. In an earlier analysis of roughly 560 of the donors, most TCR beta V segments were observed in productive rearrangements about 87% or about 30% of the time, broadly matching IMGT annotations. In a later analysis, TCR association rates were found to vary across HLA loci, with the most associated TCRs seen for DRB1 alleles and the fewest for HLA-C alleles. Some IMGT-functional V segments, including TRBV6-2 and TRBV6-3, could not be told apart with the 87-base-pair reads, so those segments were excluded. Compared with the roughly 670-donor mean, donors in an Asian-associated ancestry cluster had fewer N-insertions in productive TCRs, according to a later genetic analysis.

The cohort comprised 550 to 700 healthy bone marrow donors. All cohort members were sampled while nominally healthy, although unrecorded immune exposures were likely present. The donor tested CMV seropositive and was one of the 289 seropositive cohort members. Every donor gave a peripheral blood sample, and the peripheral blood mononuclear cells from that sample were used for TCR beta sequencing. Genomic DNA extraction from the blood cell samples was performed with the Qiagen DNeasy Blood Extraction Kit. The receptor was isolated from a man aged 25 to 40 in good health and CMV-seropositive. The sequenced sample consisted of PBMCs. The chain is made from TRBV6-5 and TRBJ1-3; confidence is insufficient to name the D gene. The nucleotide sequence is given as TGTGCCAGCAGTTTGACGGCTAGCTCTGGAAACACCATATATTTT. Its product reads: CASSLTASSGNTIYF.